These 24 T cell receptor beta chains were sequenced from one sample in a study of Ad26.COV2.S vaccination and SARS-CoV-2 variants. Sample treatment: 19 received Ad26.COV2.S at low or high dose, single or two shots; about 5 received placebo; per-sample allocation not given. Specimens were obtained on day 63 following the first vaccine or placebo injection. Assay used: immunoSEQ multiplex PCR; TCRdb lists only in-frame clones, some missing. The profile covers about 350,000 clones, with more than 75% appearing a single time and around 3.3% taken by the ten largest. The sample was peripheral blood, taken in a trial of Ad26.COV2.S vaccine versus placebo. Source of these receptors: a person between 18 and 60 years old who received the Ad26.COV2.S COVID-19 vaccine or a placebo.

This chain links TRBV2 with TRBJ2-2; D gene ambiguous. The germline V gene has CDR1 SNHLY and CDR2 FYNNEI. Trimming left V 2 bases short and J 3 bases short, with 4 bases between. The CDR3 contains 13 residues. CDR3 protein: CASSEQYTGELFF. The CDR3 bases are TGTGCCAGCAGTGAACAATACACCGGGGAGCTGTTTTTT. Full variable domain (rest looked up from reference TRBV2 and TRBJ2-2): EPEVTQTPSHQVTQMGQEVILRCVPISNHLYFYWYRQILGQKVEFLVSFYNNEISEKSEIFDDQFSVERPDGSNFTLKIRSTKLEDSAMYFCASSEQYTGELFFGEGSRLTVL.

The CDR3 protein is CASRQGTGYGYTF. In nucleotides, the CDR3 is TGTGCCAGCAGACAGGGGACGGGCTATGGCTACACCTTC. This chain links TRBV2 with TRBJ1-2, with 7 bases lining up with TRBD1. Germline trimming cut 6 bases from V and 4 bases from J; bases unmatched to any gene: 5. CDR1 is SNHLY and CDR2 is FYNNEI in the germline V gene. The CDR3 is made up of 13 amino acids.

Details on this clone: The same CDR3 also results from other DNA sequences found in this sample. This rearrangement joins TRBV7-9 to TRBJ2-7; 8 bases fit TRBD1. The CDR3 sequence is 14 residues long. V shed 5 bases, J shed 3 bases, and the junction held 6 bases outside the gene matches. Per the germline V gene, CDR1 is SEHNR and CDR2 is FQNEAQ (reference sequence). The CDR3 protein is CASSRTGTGYEQYF. CDR3 sequence (DNA): TGTGCCAGCAGCCGCACCGGGACAGGCTACGAGCAGTACTTC.

This clone was found once. The chain couples TRBV7-9 to TRBJ2-3; D possibly corresponds to TRBD2 (5 bases). The CDR3 consists of 15 residues. Trimming left V 3 bases short and J 1 base short, with 11 bases between. In germline, CDR1 is SEHNR, CDR2 FQNEAQ (reference sequence). CDR3 DNA: TGTGCCAGCAGCTTCGTACTAGAGGGCACAGATACGCAGTATTTT. Translated: CASSFVLEGTDTQYF.

There are a few counts of this clone. The chain links TRBV6-5 to TRBJ2-3; no reliable D call. Trimming left V 6 bases short and J 7 bases short, with 5 bases between. Germline-derived CDR1 and CDR2 are MNHEY and SVGAGI. The CDR3 extends over 10 amino acids. CDR3 loop: CASRGYTQYF. In DNA form, the CDR3 reads TGTGCCAGCAGAGGGTATACGCAGTATTTT.

The J gene is TRBJ2-1, the V gene TRBV10-2; D uncertain. Germline CDR1 and CDR2: WSHSY and SAAADI. V lost 4 bases to trimming and J lost 1 base, with 11 bases between them. The CDR3 sequence is 15 residues long. As DNA, the CDR3 is TGCGCCAGCAGTGGGCCCGGAGAGTCCTACAATGAGCAGTTCTTC. Its protein is CASSGPGESYNEQFF.

This rearrangement joins TRBV12-3 or TRBV12-4 to TRBJ1-2; TRBD1 is a possible D gene (5 bases). The CDR3 extends over 13 amino acids. The V end lost 5 bases, the J end lost 4 bases, and 11 bases lay between the germline ends. The CDR3 here is CASSPAGTYGYTF. The CDR3 nucleotides read TGTGCCAGCAGTCCCGCGGGGACCTATGGCTACACCTTC.

This chain joins TRBV5-1 and TRBJ2-3; D ambiguous. Trimming removed 6 bases at V and 6 bases at J, with 11 bases between. The CDR3 runs to 12 residues. The germline V gene encodes CDR1 SGHRS and CDR2 YFSETQ. The CDR3, as DNA: TGCGCCAGCATGAAGGAGTGGGATACGCAGTATTTT. Translated: CASMKEWDTQYF. Variable domain in full (rest from reference TRBV5-1 and TRBJ2-3): KAGVTQTPRYLIKTRGQQVTLSCSPISGHRSVSWYQQTPGQGLQFLFEYFSETQRNKGNFPGRFSGRQFSNSRSEMNVSTLELGDSALYLCASMKEWDTQYFGPGTRLTVL.

The chain carries TRBV25-1 and TRBJ2-7; D is unclear. The CDR3 runs 12 residues. Trimming took 3 bases from V and 2 from J, leaving 5 bases between them. CDR1 and CDR2 (germline): MGHDK, SYGVNS. Here the CDR3 reads CASSDLPYEQYF. Here the CDR3 DNA reads TGTGCCAGCAGTGACCTTCCCTACGAGCAGTACTTC.

The chain is built from TRBV5-3 and TRBJ2-3, with 8 bases identical to TRBD2. TRBV5-3 is an open reading frame, and its role is uncertain. The ends lost 6 bases at V and 1 base at J; junction bases unmatched: 10. CDR3 length: 16 residues. The CDR3 spells CARTDESLAGTDTQYF. The CDR3 DNA reads TGTGCCAGAACGGACGAATCACTAGCGGGCACAGATACGCAGTATTTT.

The chain combines TRBV29-1 with TRBJ2-7, with D unresolved. The germline CDR1 and CDR2 sequences are SQVTM and ANQGSEA. Trimming left V 5 bases short and J 1 base short, with 9 bases between. The length of the CDR3 is 12 residues. The CDR3 protein is CSVYSQSYEQYF. The CDR3 nucleotides read TGCAGCGTTTATTCCCAGTCCTACGAGCAGTACTTC.

This clone was detected a few times. The J gene is TRBJ2-5, the V gene TRBV11-2, with a weak D call TRBD1 (6 bases). Trimming removed 6 bases at V and 2 bases at J, with 10 bases between. Germline values: CDR1 SGHAT, CDR2 FQNNGV. The CDR3 spans 13 residues. In DNA, the CDR3 is TGTGCCAGCAGTTCGGACAGACAAGAGACCCAGTACTTC. As protein: CASSSDRQETQYF. Full variable domain (remainder filled in from reference TRBV11-2 and TRBJ2-5): EAGVAQSPRYKIIEKRQSVAFWCNPISGHATLYWYQQILGQGPKLLIQFQNNGVVDDSQLPKDRFSAERLKGVDSTLKIQPAKLEDSAVYLCASSSDRQETQYFGPGTRLLVL.

J is TRBJ1-1 and V is TRBV7-2, with 8 bases lining up with TRBD1. Germline trimming cut 1 base from V and 1 base from J; bases unmatched to any gene: 5. The CDR3 is 16 residues long. Germline V gives CDR1 SGHTA, CDR2 FQGNSA. CDR3 protein: CASSLDRGTWNTEAFF. The CDR3 DNA reads TGTGCCAGCAGCTTAGACAGGGGGACGTGGAACACTGAAGCTTTCTTT. The full variable domain, rest sourced from reference TRBV7-2 and TRBJ1-1, is GAGVSQSPSNKVTEKGKDVELRCDPISGHTALYWYRQSLGQGLEFLIYFQGNSAPDKSGLPSDRFSAERTGGSVSTLTIQRTQQEDSAVYLCASSLDRGTWNTEAFFGQGTRLTVV.

The genes are TRBV5-1 and TRBJ2-2, with D possibly TRBD2 on 5 matching bases. The CDR3 consists of 15 residues. The germline CDR1 and CDR2 sequences are SGHRS and YFSETQ. Trimming took 8 bases from V and 6 from J, leaving 20 bases between them. The CDR3 loop is CASLTRLGKAGELFF. Here the CDR3 DNA reads TGCGCCAGTTTAACTAGATTAGGTAAGGCCGGGGAGCTGTTTTTT.

In DNA, the CDR3 is TGTGCCAGCAGCTTTAGGCTTGAGACCCAGTACTTC. It encodes CASSFRLETQYF. J is TRBJ2-5 and V is TRBV7-2; D ambiguous. V lost 3 bases and J 5 bases, leaving 7 bases between the germline ends. The CDR3 length is 12 residues. Germline V gene sequence: CDR1 SGHTA, CDR2 FQGNSA.

The CDR3 sequence: CATRGPANQPQHF. In DNA, the CDR3 is TGTGCCACGCGTGGGCCAGCCAATCAGCCCCAGCATTTT. The rearrangement joins TRBV15 to TRBJ1-5; D remains unclear. This CDR3 region has 13 residues. Trimming shortened V by 9 bases and J by 3 bases, and 12 bases separated the two germline ends. In germline, CDR1 is LNHNV, CDR2 YYDKDF (reference sequence).

The rearrangement links TRBV19 to TRBJ1-1; D is possibly TRBD1 (5 bases). Germline V CDR1 and CDR2: LNHDA, SQIVND (reference sequence). CDR3 length: 13 residues. V was clipped by 6 bases and J by 5 bases, with 13 bases between them. Here the CDR3 DNA reads TGTGCCAGTAGAAACCAGGGACTGACTGAAGCTTTCTTT. Its protein product is CASRNQGLTEAFF.

The V gene is TRBV5-1, the J gene TRBJ2-3; D possibly corresponds to TRBD2 (5 bases). V shed 0 bases and J shed 7 bases, with 12 bases lying between them. From germline, CDR1 is SGHRS and CDR2 YFSETQ. This CDR3 is built from 14 residues. The CDR3 reads CASSLGTGFHTQYF. The DNA of the CDR3 is TGCGCCAGCAGCTTGGGGACGGGGTTCCATACGCAGTATTTT.

Notes on this clone: Additional DNA sequences in this sample encode the identical CDR3. The chain recombines TRBV29-1 with TRBJ2-2; D remains ambiguous. V was pared by 4 bases and J by 5 bases, with 8 bases between. CDR1 is SQVTM and CDR2 is ANQGSEA in the germline V gene. The length of the CDR3 is 12 residues. DNA for the CDR3: TGCAGCGTTGTCCCCGGGACCGGGGAGCTGTTTTTT. It specifies CSVVPGTGELFF.

The V and J genes are TRBV18 and TRBJ1-1; TRBD1 agrees at 8 bases. This CDR3 has 16 residues. Germline V gene data show CDR1 as KGHSH and CDR2 as LQKENI. Germline trimming cut 6 bases from V and 4 bases from J; bases unmatched to any gene: 13. The CDR3 here is CASSPNGQGASTEAFF. The CDR3 DNA sequence: TGTGCCAGCTCCCCGAATGGGCAGGGGGCTTCCACTGAAGCTTTCTTT.

The rearrangement uses TRBV5-1 and TRBJ1-4; D gene uncertain. V was shortened by 10 bases and J by 5 bases, with 24 bases between the two germline ends. The CDR3 is 16 residues long. Germline CDR1 SGHRS, CDR2 YFSETQ. The chain's CDR3 is CASAAGGGGLNEKLFF. Here the CDR3 DNA reads TGCGCCTCAGCAGCAGGAGGAGGAGGGCTGAATGAAAAACTGTTTTTT.

V usage is TRBV7-9 and J usage is TRBJ2-3; tentatively, D is TRBD1 (6 bases). V lost 1 base to trimming and J lost 3 bases, with 8 bases between them. Germline loops: CDR1 SEHNR, CDR2 FQNEAQ (reference sequence). The CDR3 totals 14 residues. CDR3 residues: CASSLGQATDTQYF. CDR3 DNA: TGTGCCAGCAGCTTAGGACAGGCGACAGATACGCAGTATTTT.

This chain joins TRBV23-1 and TRBJ2-1; D remains unclear. TRBV23-1 is reported as an ORF; its role is uncertain. The V end was cut by 4 bases, the J end by 5 bases, with 18 bases between. This CDR3 region has 16 residues. For the CDR3, the DNA is TGCGCCAGCAGTCCAACCGGGCCCACTTTTGACAATGAGCAGTTCTTC. Amino acids: CASSPTGPTFDNEQFF.

The chain employs TRBV5-1 and TRBJ2-3; TRBD2 matches 8 bases. The CDR3 consists of 14 residues. V gave up 0 bases and J gave up 5 bases; unmatched junction bases: 2. In germline, CDR1 is SGHRS, CDR2 YFSETQ. The CDR3 DNA reads as TGCGCCAGCAGCTTGGGACTAGCGAAAGATACGCAGTATTTT. Its protein is CASSLGLAKDTQYF. The full variable domain, completed using reference TRBV5-1 and TRBJ2-3, is KAGVTQTPRYLIKTRGQQVTLSCSPISGHRSVSWYQQTPGQGLQFLFEYFSETQRNKGNFPGRFSGRQFSNSRSEMNVSTLELGDSALYLCASSLGLAKDTQYFGPGTRLTVL.